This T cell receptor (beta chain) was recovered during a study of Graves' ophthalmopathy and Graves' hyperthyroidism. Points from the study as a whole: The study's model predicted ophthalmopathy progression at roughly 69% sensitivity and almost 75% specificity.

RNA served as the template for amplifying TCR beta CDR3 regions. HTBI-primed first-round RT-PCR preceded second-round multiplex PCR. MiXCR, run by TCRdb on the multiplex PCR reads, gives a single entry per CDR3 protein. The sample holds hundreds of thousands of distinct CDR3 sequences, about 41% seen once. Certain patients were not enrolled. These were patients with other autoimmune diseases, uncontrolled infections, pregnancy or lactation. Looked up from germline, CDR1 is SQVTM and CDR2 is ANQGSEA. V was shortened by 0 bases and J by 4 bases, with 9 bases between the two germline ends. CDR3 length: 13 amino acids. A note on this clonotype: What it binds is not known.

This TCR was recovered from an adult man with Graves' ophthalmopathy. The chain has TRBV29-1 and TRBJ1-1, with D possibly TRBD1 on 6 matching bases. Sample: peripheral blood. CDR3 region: CSVEEPQGTEAFF. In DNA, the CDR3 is TGCAGCGTTGAAGAACCACAGGGCACTGAAGCTTTCTTT. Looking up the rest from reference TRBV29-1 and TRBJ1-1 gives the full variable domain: SAVISQKPSRDICQRGTSLTIQCQVDSQVTMMFWYRQQPGQSLTLIATANQGSEATYESGFVIDKFPISRPNLTFSTLTVSNMSPEDSSIYLCSVEEPQGTEAFFGQGTRLTVV.